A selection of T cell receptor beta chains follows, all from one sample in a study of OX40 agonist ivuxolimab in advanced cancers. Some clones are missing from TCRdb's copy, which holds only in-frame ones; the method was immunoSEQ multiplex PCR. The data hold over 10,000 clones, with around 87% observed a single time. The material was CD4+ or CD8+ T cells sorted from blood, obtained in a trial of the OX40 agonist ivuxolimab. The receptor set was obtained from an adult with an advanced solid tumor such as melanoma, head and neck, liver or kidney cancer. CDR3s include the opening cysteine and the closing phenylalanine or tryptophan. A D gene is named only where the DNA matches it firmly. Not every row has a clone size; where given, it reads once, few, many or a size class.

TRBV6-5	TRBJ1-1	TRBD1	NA	CASSYDRVDTEAFF	TGTGCCAGCAGTTACGACAGGGTGGACACTGAAGCTTTCTTT
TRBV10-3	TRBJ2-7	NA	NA	CAIKRAYEQYF	TGTGCCATCAAGCGGGCCTACGAGCAGTACTTC
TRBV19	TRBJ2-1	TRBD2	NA	CASNPQRGYNEQFF	TGTGCCAGTAACCCCCAGCGGGGGTACAATGAGCAGTTCTTC
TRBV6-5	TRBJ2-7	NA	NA	CASTYDSNEQYF	TGTGCCAGCACCTATGACAGCAACGAGCAGTACTTC
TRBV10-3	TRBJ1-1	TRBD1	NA	CAMSTAETGDTEAFF	TGTGCCATGTCTACGGCTGAGACAGGGGACACTGAAGCTTTCTTT
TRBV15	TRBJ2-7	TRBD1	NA	CATSRDGTGGSEQYF	TGTGCCACCAGCAGAGACGGGACAGGGGGTAGCGAGCAGTACTTC
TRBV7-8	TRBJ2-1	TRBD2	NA	CASSRTPPSGYLQWEQFF	TGTGCCAGCAGCCGTACCCCCCCTAGCGGGTATTTACAATGGGAGCAGTTCTTC
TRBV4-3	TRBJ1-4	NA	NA	CASSQERGHLNNEKLFF	TGCGCCAGCAGCCAAGAAAGGGGACATCTGAATAATGAAAAACTGTTTTTT
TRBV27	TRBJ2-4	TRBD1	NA	CASKGGRDIQYF	TGTGCCAGCAAAGGGGGCCGGGACATTCAGTACTTC
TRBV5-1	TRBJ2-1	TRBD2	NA	CASIAGGPYTNEQFF	TGCGCCAGCATAGCGGGAGGGCCGTATACGAATGAGCAGTTCTTC
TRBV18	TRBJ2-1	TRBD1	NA	CASSLQVGQGYNEQFF	TGTGCCAGCTCCCTCCAGGTAGGACAGGGATACAATGAGCAGTTCTTC
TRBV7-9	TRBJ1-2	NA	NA	CASSILTDYGYTF	TGTGCCAGCAGCATCCTGACAGACTATGGCTACACCTTC
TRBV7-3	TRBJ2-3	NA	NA	CASSPGSPRSQYF	TGTGCCAGCAGCCCTGGCTCCCCTAGATCGCAGTATTTT
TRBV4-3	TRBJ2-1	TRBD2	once	CASSHAGDEQFF	TGCGCCAGCAGCCATGCGGGGGATGAGCAGTTCTTC
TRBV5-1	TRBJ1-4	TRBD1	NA	CASSLGQGIFEKLFF	TGCGCCAGCAGCTTGGGACAGGGAATATTTGAAAAACTGTTTTTT
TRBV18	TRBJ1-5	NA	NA	CARTPHREKYQPQHF	TGTGCCAGGACACCGCACAGGGAGAAGTATCAGCCCCAGCATTTT
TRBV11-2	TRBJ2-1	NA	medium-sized	CASSSTGNHNEQFF	TGTGCCAGCAGCAGCACAGGGAACCACAATGAGCAGTTCTTC